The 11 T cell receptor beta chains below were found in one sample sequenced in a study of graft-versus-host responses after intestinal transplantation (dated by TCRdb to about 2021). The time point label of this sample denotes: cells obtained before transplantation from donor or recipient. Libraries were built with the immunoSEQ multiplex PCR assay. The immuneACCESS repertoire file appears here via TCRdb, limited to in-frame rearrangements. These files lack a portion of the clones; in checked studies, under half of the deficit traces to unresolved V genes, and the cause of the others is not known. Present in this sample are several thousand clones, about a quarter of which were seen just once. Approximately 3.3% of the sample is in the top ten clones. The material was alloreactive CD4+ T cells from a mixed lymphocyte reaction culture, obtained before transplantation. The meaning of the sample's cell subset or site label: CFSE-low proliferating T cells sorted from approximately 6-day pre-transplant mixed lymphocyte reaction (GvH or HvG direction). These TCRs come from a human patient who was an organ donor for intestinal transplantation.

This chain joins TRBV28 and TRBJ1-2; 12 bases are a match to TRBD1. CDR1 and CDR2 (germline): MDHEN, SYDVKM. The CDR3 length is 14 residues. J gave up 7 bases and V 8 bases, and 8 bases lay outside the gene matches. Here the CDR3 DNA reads TGTGCCAGCGTACCGGGACAGGGGGCGGGTGGCTACACCTTC. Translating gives CASVPGQGAGGYTF.

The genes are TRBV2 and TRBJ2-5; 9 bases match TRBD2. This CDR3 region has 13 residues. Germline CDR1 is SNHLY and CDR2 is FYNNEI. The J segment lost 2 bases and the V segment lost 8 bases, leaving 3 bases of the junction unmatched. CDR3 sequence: CASLTSGQETQYF. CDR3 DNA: TGTGCCAGCCTGACTAGCGGACAAGAGACCCAGTACTTC.

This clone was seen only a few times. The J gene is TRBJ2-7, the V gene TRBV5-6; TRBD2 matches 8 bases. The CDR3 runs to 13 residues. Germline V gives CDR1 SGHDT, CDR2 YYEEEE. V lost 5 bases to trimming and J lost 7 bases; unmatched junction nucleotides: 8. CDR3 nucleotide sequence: TGTGCCAGCAGACCCCGGGGGGGAGGAGAGCAGTACTTC. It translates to CASRPRGGGEQYF.

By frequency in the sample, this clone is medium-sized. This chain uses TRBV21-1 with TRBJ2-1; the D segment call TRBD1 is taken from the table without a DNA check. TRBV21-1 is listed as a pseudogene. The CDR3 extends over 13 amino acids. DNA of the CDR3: TGTGCCAGCAGCCAAGACAGGGGATATGAGCAGTTCTTC. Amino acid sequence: CASSQDRGYEQFF.

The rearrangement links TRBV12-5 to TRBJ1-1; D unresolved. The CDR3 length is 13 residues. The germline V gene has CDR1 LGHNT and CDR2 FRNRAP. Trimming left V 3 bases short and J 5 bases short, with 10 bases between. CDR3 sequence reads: CASGLRERTEAFF. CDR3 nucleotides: TGTGCTAGTGGTTTACGGGAAAGGACTGAAGCTTTCTTT.

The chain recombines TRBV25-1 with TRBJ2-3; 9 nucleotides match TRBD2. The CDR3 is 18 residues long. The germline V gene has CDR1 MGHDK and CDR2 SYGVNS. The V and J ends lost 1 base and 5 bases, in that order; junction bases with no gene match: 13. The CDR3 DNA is TGTGCCAGCAGTGAATGGGCGGGGGGGCAGTATAGATTAGATACGCAGTATTTT. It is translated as CASSEWAGGQYRLDTQYF. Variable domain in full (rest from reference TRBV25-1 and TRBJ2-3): EADIYQTPRYLVIGTGKKITLECSQTMGHDKMYWYQQDPGMELHLIHYSYGVNSTEKGDLSSESTVSRIRTEHFPLTLESARPSHTSQYLCASSEWAGGQYRLDTQYFGPGTRLTVL.

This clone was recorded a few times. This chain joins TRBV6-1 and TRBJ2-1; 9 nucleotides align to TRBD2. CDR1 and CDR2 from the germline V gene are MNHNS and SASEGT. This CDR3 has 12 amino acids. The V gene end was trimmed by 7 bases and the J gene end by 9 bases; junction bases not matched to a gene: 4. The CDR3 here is CASTRRGGEQFF. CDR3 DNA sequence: TGTGCCAGCACCAGGCGGGGGGGTGAGCAGTTCTTC.

The chain's CDR3 is CASTSDRDTGELFF. CDR3 in DNA: TGTGCCAGCACGTCAGACAGGGACACCGGGGAGCTGTTTTTT. The gene calls are TRBV6-5 and TRBJ2-2, with 7 bases aligning to TRBD1. V shed 7 bases, J shed 3 bases, and the junction held 5 bases outside the gene matches. Germline loops: CDR1 MNHEY, CDR2 SVGAGI. The CDR3 extends over 14 amino acids.

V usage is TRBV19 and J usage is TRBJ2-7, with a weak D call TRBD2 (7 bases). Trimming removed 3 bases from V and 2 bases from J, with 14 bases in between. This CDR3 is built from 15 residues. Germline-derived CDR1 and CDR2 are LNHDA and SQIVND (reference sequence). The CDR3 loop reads CASSIGSGGTYEQYF. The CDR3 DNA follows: TGTGCCAGTAGTATTGGGTCGGGGGGCACCTACGAGCAGTACTTC. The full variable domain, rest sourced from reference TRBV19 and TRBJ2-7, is DGGITQSPKYLFRKEGQNVTLSCEQNLNHDAMYWYRQDPGQGLRLIYYSQIVNDFQKGDIAEGYSVSREKKESFPLTVTSAQKNPTAFYLCASSIGSGGTYEQYFGPGTRLTVT.

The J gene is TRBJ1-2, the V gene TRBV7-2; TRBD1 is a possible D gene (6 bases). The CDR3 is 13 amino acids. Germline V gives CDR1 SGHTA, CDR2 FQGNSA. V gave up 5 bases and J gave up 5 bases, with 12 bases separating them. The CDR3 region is CASSPETGYGYTF. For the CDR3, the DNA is TGTGCCAGCAGCCCGGAGACAGGATATGGCTACACCTTC.

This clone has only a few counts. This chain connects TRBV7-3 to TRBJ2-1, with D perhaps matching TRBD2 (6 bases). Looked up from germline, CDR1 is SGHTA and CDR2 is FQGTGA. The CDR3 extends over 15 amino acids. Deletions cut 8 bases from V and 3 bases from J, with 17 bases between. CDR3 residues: CASSKALANYNEQFF. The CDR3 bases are TGTGCCAGCTCGAAGGCACTAGCAAACTACAATGAGCAGTTCTTC. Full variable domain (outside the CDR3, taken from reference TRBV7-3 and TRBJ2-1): GAGVSQTPSNKVTEKGKYVELRCDPISGHTALYWYRQSLGQGPEFLIYFQGTGAADDSGLPNDRFFAVRPEGSVSTLKIQRTERGDSAVYLCASSKALANYNEQFFGPGTRLTVL.